This T cell receptor (beta chain) emerged from a study of T cell responses to AZD1222 COVID-19 vaccine. Across the study: Pooling of second doses given at about 4 or about 12 weeks was done. Study-wide points: No day 14 peak samples; only post-peak repertoires were characterized. Targeting of unmutated variant regions was reportedly seen in nearly half of spike-specific TCRs. The study found vaccine-associated CD4 TCRs spanning spike, dominant at 160-218 and 743-854.

About this clone: Its cognate antigen is unknown.

The assay was immunoSEQ multiplex PCR, and TCRdb's table has in-frame clones only and misses some. The sample holds around 200,000 clones, 88% seen once. Trimming stripped 5 bases from V and 6 bases from J, with 16 bases between. In germline, CDR1 is MDHEN, CDR2 SYDVKM. The CDR3 runs to 14 residues. This rearrangement joins TRBV28 to TRBJ1-1; D uncertain. This clonotype originated in an adult in good health. Material: peripheral blood, obtained on day 0 of AZD1222 vaccination. The CDR3, as DNA: TGTGCCAGCAGTGGACCCGGGATGGTGGCTGAAGCTTTCTTT. The encoded protein is CASSGPGMVAEAFF.